This entry lists 17 T cell receptor beta chains sequenced from one sample in a study of tumor and adjacent non-tumor tissue in lung cancer. A modified ARM-PCR protocol with three rounds of nested PCR amplified TCRbeta. Each CDR3 protein gets one entry after TCRdb re-called the multiplex PCR reads with MiXCR. This sample has 200,000 to 250,000 distinct CDR3 sequences, with less than 80% found just once. This sample's RNA came from whole unsorted tissue. Specimen: lung tumor tissue. The receptors shown here come from a man aged 55 to 70 with non-small cell lung cancer.

Details on this clonotype: This may come from a read error, since a much larger clone is one base off. The chain couples TRBV6-1 to TRBJ2-2; 9 bases agree with TRBD1. Germline V gene sequence: CDR1 MNHNS, CDR2 SASEGT. The CDR3 spans 15 residues. This CDR3 reads CALGVQGAGTEELFF. CDR3 sequence (DNA): TGTGCCCTAGGGGTACAGGGGGCGGGGACCGAGGAGCTGTTTTTT.

As for this clonotype: A read error may produce the germline difference seen at one junction end. The CDR3 loop is CAGSQAGRGGGANVLTF. The DNA for the CDR3 is TGTGCCGGCAGCCAAGCCGGGAGGGGCGGTGGGGCCAACGTCCTGACTTTC. The rearrangement uses TRBV4-2 and TRBJ2-6, with 8 bases aligning to TRBD2. Germline V gene sequence: CDR1 LGHNA, CDR2 YNFKEQ. This CDR3 contains 17 residues.

On this clonotype: This may come from a read error, since a much larger clone is one base off. The chain combines TRBV5-4 with TRBJ1-1; weak D call: TRBD1 (6 bases). The CDR3 is 15 amino acids. Germline loops: CDR1 SGHNT, CDR2 YYREEE (reference sequence). The CDR3 loop reads CASRPPGAAGTEDFF. Here the CDR3 DNA reads TGTGCCAGCAGACCACCGGGGGCGGCGGGGACTGAAGATTTCTTT.

This clonotype came up a few times. The V call is TRBV6-6, the J call TRBJ1-5; D uncertain. This CDR3 is 15 amino acids long. V lost 5 bases, J lost 0 bases, and 11 bases lay in between. The germline V gene encodes CDR1 MNHNY and CDR2 SVGAGI (reference sequence). The CDR3 loop is CASSPLGLSNQPQHF. The DNA of the CDR3 is TGTGCCAGCAGTCCCCTCGGCCTTAGCAATCAGCCCCAGCATTTT.

This clonotype was counted a few times. V usage is TRBV5-4 and J usage is TRBJ1-2, with 12 nucleotides matching TRBD1. With 4 bases clipped from V and 6 bases from J, the junction kept 7 bases outside the gene matches. CDR3 size: 15 residues. Per the germline V gene, CDR1 is SGHNT and CDR2 is YYREEE (reference sequence). This chain's CDR3 is CASSAGTGGAHGYTF. In DNA, the CDR3 is TGTGCCAGCAGCGCAGGGACAGGGGGCGCGCATGGCTACACCTTC.

Notes on this clonotype: Its ends do not fully match the called genes, so a read error is possible. The V gene is TRBV10-2, the J gene TRBJ1-4; a possible D gene is TRBD1 (5 bases). Germline V CDR1 and CDR2: WSHSY, SAAADI. CDR3 size: 14 residues. The DNA for the CDR3 is TGCGCCAGCAGAGGAGGGGCCACTAATAAAAAACTGTTTTTT. Its translation: CASRGGATNKKLFF.

Notes on this clonotype: At one end the junction does not follow the germline gene, possibly because of a read error. This chain connects TRBV4-3 to TRBJ2-3, with D maybe TRBD2 (5 bases). Germline CDR1 and CDR2: LGHNA and YSLEER. This CDR3 is 15 amino acids long. DNA of the CDR3: TGCGTCAGCAGCCAAGATAATAACGGGATGGATACGCAGTATTTT. Translating it yields CVSSQDNNGMDTQYF.

As regards this clonotype: The junction departs from the called germline gene at one end, perhaps through a read error. The chain couples TRBV11-2 to TRBJ1-5, with D possibly TRBD1 on 6 matching bases. CDR3 size: 13 residues. The germline CDR1 and CDR2 sequences are SGHAT and FQNNGV. The CDR3 region is CVSSKYRDQPQHF. CDR3 bases: TGTGTCAGCAGCAAGTACAGGGATCAGCCCCAGCATTTT.

Of note for this clonotype: With a much larger clone just one base away, this may be a read error. The chain recombines TRBV29-1 with TRBJ2-7; TRBD2 matches at 9 bases. Germline trimming cut 5 bases from V and 3 bases from J; bases unmatched to any gene: 8. Germline V gene data show CDR1 as SQVTM and CDR2 as ANQGSEA. The CDR3 extends over 14 amino acids. Written as DNA, the CDR3 is TGCAGCGTTATGGAGACTAGCGGTTTCTACGAGCAGTACTTC. Protein: CSVMETSGFYEQYF.

About this clonotype itself: Mismatch with germline at one junction end may stem from a read error. The V and J genes are TRBV2 and TRBJ1-1; D is perhaps TRBD1 (5 bases). The CDR3 is 11 residues long. Germline V gene lookup returns CDR1 SNHLY and CDR2 FYNNEI. The chain's CDR3 is CASSEGGKGIF. For the CDR3, the DNA is TGTGCCAGCAGTGAAGGGGGGAAAGGGATCTTT.

Note on this clonotype: A much more abundant neighbour one base away suggests this may be a read error. V usage is TRBV7-8 and J usage is TRBJ2-7; 8 nucleotides match TRBD2. This CDR3 region has 14 residues. The germline V gene has CDR1 SGHVS and CDR2 FQNEAQ. Trimming cost V 1 base and J 6 bases; bases outside gene matches: 5. CDR3 bases: TGTGCCAGCAGCTTAGAACTAGCGGAAGGCGAGCAGTACTTC. Amino acids: CASSLELAEGEQYF.

About this clonotype: It may be a read error: a sequence one base away is much more abundant. The chain joins TRBV11-3 to TRBJ2-1; maybe TRBD1 (5 bases). Germline V gives CDR1 SGHNT, CDR2 YENEEA. This CDR3 contains 14 residues. The CDR3 sequence: CVSSLAGPVNEQFF. The CDR3 region has the DNA TGTGTCAGCAGCTTGGCAGGGCCGGTCAATGAGCAGTTCTTC.

V and J are TRBV20-1 and TRBJ1-1; D call uncertain. This CDR3 contains 14 residues. CDR1 and CDR2 from the germline V gene are DFQATT and SNEGSKA (reference sequence). Trimming removed 6 bases at V and 0 bases at J, with 14 bases between. The CDR3 region has the DNA TGCAGTGCCAACCCGTCCGGGGTGAACACTGAAGCTTTCTTT. Translation: CSANPSGVNTEAFF.

The gene calls are TRBV20-1 and TRBJ2-2; TRBD1 or TRBD2 may be the D gene (5 bases each). V was pared by 5 bases and J by 13 bases, with 20 bases between. Germline V gene sequence: CDR1 DFQATT, CDR2 SNEGSKA (reference sequence). The CDR3 is made up of 13 amino acids. The CDR3 DNA follows: TGCAGTGCTTCTGACTACAACACCGGGACGCTGTTTTTT. Translated: CSASDYNTGTLFF.

V and J are TRBV11-2 and TRBJ2-3; D gene unclear. TRBJ2-7 explains the end of the DNA better; the J call may be wrong. Germline CDR1 SGHAT, CDR2 FQNNGV. The CDR3 runs 15 residues. CDR3 in DNA: TGTGCCAGCAGCGGGCGTCGAGGTCCTACAGATGAGCAGTACTTC. As protein: CASSGRRGPTDEQYF.

This clonotype has just one count. This chain joins TRBV20-1 and TRBJ2-2; tentatively, D is TRBD1 or TRBD2 (5 bases each). CDR3 size: 16 residues. In germline, CDR1 is DFQATT, CDR2 SNEGSKA (reference sequence). V was pared by 8 bases and J by 5 bases, with 24 bases between. The CDR3 coding sequence is TGCAGTTCTTGGAGCAGTGGGGGTTCGGTGACCGGGGAGCTGTTTTTT. This translates into CSSWSSGGSVTGELFF.

With respect to this clonotype: The junction departs from germline at one end; a sequencing error may be responsible. The CDR3 spells CTSNSSLGGRGYEQYF. DNA of the CDR3: TGTACCAGCAACTCTTCTTTGGGGGGGCGCGGATACGAGCAGTACTTC. The rearrangement links TRBV11-3 to TRBJ2-7; D perhaps matches TRBD2 (7 bases). The CDR3 length is 16 residues. Germline loops: CDR1 SGHNT, CDR2 YENEEA.